This T cell receptor beta chain was captured in a study of beta chain features in type 1 diabetes. Expressed TCRB transcripts were sequenced after all isolated RNA was converted to cDNA. Only in-frame clones appear in the TCRdb table, and some are missing; sequencing was by immunoSEQ multiplex PCR. The sample lists about 240,000 clones; roughly 14% were seen once. To note about this clone: Its antigen is as yet unknown.

Whole-study results and caveats: Across all four CD4+ subsets, people with type 1 diabetes showed modestly shorter TCRB CDR3s. PCR, the amplification step, might favor shorter templates, equally in patients and controls.

This sequence originates from a man aged 25-45 years with type 1 diabetes. Sequenced material: naive CD4+ T cells from blood.

The CDR3 DNA reads as TGCGCCAGCAGCCCCGGGGTCAGGGGATCGACTGGGGCCAACGTCCTGACTTTC. Translated, it gives CASSPGVRGSTGANVLTF. The chain couples TRBV5-1 to TRBJ2-6; tentatively, D is TRBD1 (6 bases). Germline loops: CDR1 SGHRS, CDR2 YFSETQ. This CDR3 spans 18 amino acids. The V gene lost 4 bases and the J gene lost 2 bases, with 19 bases spanning the gap.